Following are 19 T cell receptor beta chains from one sample sequenced in a study of shared clonotypes between healthy human individuals. Clones were read by immunoSEQ multiplex PCR, and TCRdb kept only the in-frame ones, dropping some. The repertoire has roughly 2,000,000 clones, about 93% of them found once; the top ten carry more than 1.5%. Naive-designated CD8 cells lacked CD45RO, were positively enriched for CCR7, and omitted terminally differentiated effector memory CD45RA+ cells. Material for sequencing was naive CD8+ T cells from PBMCs. These receptors were collected from a man between 18 and 35 years old in good health. Some clones in this sample may be carry-over from other donors' samples.

The rearrangement links TRBV5-4 to TRBJ2-7; D remains unclear. In germline, CDR1 is SGHNT, CDR2 YYREEE (reference sequence). V lost 0 bases to trimming and J lost 5 bases, with 6 bases between them. This CDR3 is 12 amino acids long. The CDR3, as DNA: TGTGCCAGCAGCTTGGGTGTCAACGAGCAGTACTTC. Amino acids: CASSLGVNEQYF.

The V call is TRBV11-2, the J call TRBJ1-2; D perhaps matches TRBD1 (5 bases). Per germline, CDR1 SGHAT and CDR2 FQNNGV. The CDR3 has 15 amino acids. V was pared by 3 bases and J by 4 bases, with 15 bases between. CDR3 coding DNA: TGTGCCAGCAGCTTGCAGGGTTTCGGGGTCTATGGCTACACCTTC. Its protein is CASSLQGFGVYGYTF.

About this clone: Other DNA sequences of this sample code for an identical CDR3. The chain carries TRBV4-1 and TRBJ2-3; no firm D call. The CDR3 loop spans 14 amino acids. Germline CDR1 reads MGHRA; CDR2 reads YSYEKL. The germline V and J ends were trimmed by 1 base and 0 bases, with 5 bases remaining between them. The DNA for the CDR3 is TGCGCCAGCAGCCAAGGAGGAAGCACAGATACGCAGTATTTT. This gives the protein CASSQGGSTDTQYF.

The chain combines TRBV7-9 with TRBJ2-7, with unresolved D. The V gene lost 2 bases and the J gene lost 0 bases, with 8 bases spanning the gap. Germline CDR1 and CDR2: SEHNR and FQNEAQ (reference sequence). The CDR3 length is 14 residues. The CDR3: CASSLHTNSYEQYF. The CDR3, as DNA: TGTGCCAGCAGCTTACACACCAACTCCTACGAGCAGTACTTC.

V gene TRBV5-1 combines with J gene TRBJ1-1, with D perhaps TRBD1 (5 bases). The CDR3 runs to 13 residues. Germline V gene sequence: CDR1 SGHRS, CDR2 YFSETQ. The germline V and J ends were trimmed by 5 bases and 5 bases, with 13 bases remaining between them. The CDR3 DNA is TGCGCCAGCAGAGGGGACGGAACTACTGAAGCTTTCTTT. It translates to CASRGDGTTEAFF.

This chain links TRBV9 with TRBJ2-4; 8 bases match TRBD2. There are 17 residues in the CDR3. CDR1 and CDR2 from the germline V gene are SGDLS and YYNGEE. V gave up 6 bases and J gave up 7 bases; unmatched junction bases: 18. CDR3 protein: CASTPGDHSGVENIQYF. The CDR3 DNA is TGTGCCAGCACCCCAGGGGACCATAGCGGGGTGGAGAACATTCAGTACTTC.

This chain uses TRBV11-2 with TRBJ2-5; unclear D gene. The last part of the DNA fits TRBJ2-7 better; the J call may be wrong. Germline lookup yields CDR1 SGHAT and CDR2 FQNNGV. The CDR3 is 15 residues long. The CDR3 reads CASSLEVGSSYEQYF. The CDR3 DNA follows: TGTGCCAGCAGCTTAGAGGTCGGAAGCTCCTACGAGCAGTACTTC.

This rearrangement joins TRBV5-1 to TRBJ2-1, with 9 bases identical to TRBD1. With V trimmed by 4 bases and J by 7 bases, 6 bases remained unmatched. The CDR3 runs to 14 residues. The germline V gene encodes CDR1 SGHRS and CDR2 YFSETQ. DNA of the CDR3: TGCGCCAGCAGCGTAGGGACAGGGACGAATGAGCAGTTCTTC. Its protein product is CASSVGTGTNEQFF.

V gene TRBV9 combines with J gene TRBJ2-3; D may correspond to TRBD1 or TRBD2 (6 bases each). The V end was cut by 0 bases, the J end by 6 bases, with 14 bases between. CDR1 and CDR2 from the germline V gene are SGDLS and YYNGEE. The CDR3 length is 15 residues. The CDR3 DNA reads TGTGCCAGCAGCGTAGCTTCATCGGGGGCGGATACGCAGTATTTT. This gives the protein CASSVASSGADTQYF.

The gene calls are TRBV30 and TRBJ2-3; D gene unclear. The germline gives CDR1 GTSNPN, CDR2 SVGIG (reference sequence). Trimming cost V 2 bases and J 5 bases, with 11 bases left between them. This CDR3 contains 13 residues. CDR3 protein: CAWSHGFGDTQYF. For the CDR3, the DNA is TGTGCCTGGAGTCACGGATTCGGAGATACGCAGTATTTT.

The chain links TRBV11-3 to TRBJ2-7; TRBD1 or TRBD2 may be the D gene (6 bases each). This CDR3 is 15 amino acids long. Germline V CDR1 and CDR2: SGHNT, YENEEA. V was shortened by 4 bases and J by 6 bases, with 19 bases between the two germline ends. CDR3 sequence (DNA): TGTGCCAGCAGCTCTACCCGAGGGGGGTCAAGCGAGCAGTACTTC. It specifies CASSSTRGGSSEQYF.

V is TRBV5-1 and J is TRBJ2-6; D is uncertain. Germline V CDR1 and CDR2: SGHRS, YFSETQ. The CDR3 spans 16 residues. V lost 4 bases and J 0 bases, leaving 11 bases between the germline ends. For the CDR3, the DNA is TGCGCCAGCAGCATTAACACCAACTCTGGGGCCAACGTCCTGACTTTC. Translated, it gives CASSINTNSGANVLTF.

This rearrangement joins TRBV7-2 to TRBJ1-1; 10 bases match TRBD1. There are 19 residues in the CDR3. After removal of 3 bases from V and 7 bases from J, the junction contained 20 bases not matched to a gene. Germline V CDR1 and CDR2: SGHTA, FQGNSA. DNA for the CDR3: TGTGCCAGCAGCTTTGGGACGACAGGGGGCGGGAGGGACCCCCTTGAAGCTTTCTTT. Encoded protein: CASSFGTTGGGRDPLEAFF.

The chain links TRBV27 to TRBJ2-7, with D perhaps given as TRBD1 or TRBD2 (5 bases each). Trimming removed 2 bases from V and 3 bases from J, with 11 bases in between. Germline V gene sequence: CDR1 MNHEY, CDR2 SMNVEV (reference sequence). The CDR3 sequence is 14 residues long. CDR3 amino acids: CASSLGDANYEQYF. The CDR3 region has the DNA TGTGCCAGCAGTTTAGGGGACGCCAACTACGAGCAGTACTTC.

The rearrangement joins TRBV29-1 to TRBJ1-2; D gene ambiguous. The CDR3 contains 13 residues. Between the trimmed V and J ends, which lost 5 bases and 2 bases, there was a span of 12 bases. CDR1 and CDR2 (germline): SQVTM, ANQGSEA. This CDR3 reads CSVPSQTNYGYTF. Here the CDR3 DNA reads TGCAGCGTTCCCTCGCAGACAAACTATGGCTACACCTTC.

This rearrangement joins TRBV28 to TRBJ1-2; D remains ambiguous. Between the trimmed V and J ends, which lost 1 base and 8 bases, there was a span of 11 bases. The CDR3 spans 13 residues. The germline gives CDR1 MDHEN, CDR2 SYDVKM. CDR3 loop: CASSLLAAAGYTF. In DNA form, the CDR3 reads TGTGCCAGCAGTTTATTGGCAGCCGCAGGCTACACCTTC.

Note on this clone: Other DNA sequences in the sample encode the same CDR3. This chain connects TRBV9 to TRBJ2-7; 7 nucleotides agree with TRBD1. CDR1 is SGDLS, CDR2 YYNGEE, per germline. The CDR3 is 14 amino acids. J gave up 2 bases and V 3 bases, and 5 bases lay outside the gene matches. CDR3 residues: CASSARDSPYEQYF. CDR3 DNA: TGTGCCAGCAGCGCCCGGGACAGTCCCTACGAGCAGTACTTC.

V and J are TRBV9 and TRBJ2-1; possibly TRBD1 for D (6 bases). The CDR3 spans 14 residues. Germline CDR1 reads SGDLS; CDR2 reads YYNGEE. Between the trimmed V and J ends, which lost 0 bases and 9 bases, there was a span of 13 bases. CDR3 amino acids: CASSVGDRSVEQFF. The CDR3, as DNA: TGTGCCAGCAGCGTAGGAGACAGGTCTGTTGAGCAGTTCTTC.

This chain connects TRBV28 to TRBJ2-1; D ambiguous. The V end was cut by 3 bases, the J end by 12 bases, with 9 bases between. This CDR3 contains 11 residues. The germline V gene has CDR1 MDHEN and CDR2 SYDVKM. The CDR3 DNA follows: TGTGCCAGCAGTTTCCCGGACGGGCAGTTCTTC. The encoded protein is CASSFPDGQFF.